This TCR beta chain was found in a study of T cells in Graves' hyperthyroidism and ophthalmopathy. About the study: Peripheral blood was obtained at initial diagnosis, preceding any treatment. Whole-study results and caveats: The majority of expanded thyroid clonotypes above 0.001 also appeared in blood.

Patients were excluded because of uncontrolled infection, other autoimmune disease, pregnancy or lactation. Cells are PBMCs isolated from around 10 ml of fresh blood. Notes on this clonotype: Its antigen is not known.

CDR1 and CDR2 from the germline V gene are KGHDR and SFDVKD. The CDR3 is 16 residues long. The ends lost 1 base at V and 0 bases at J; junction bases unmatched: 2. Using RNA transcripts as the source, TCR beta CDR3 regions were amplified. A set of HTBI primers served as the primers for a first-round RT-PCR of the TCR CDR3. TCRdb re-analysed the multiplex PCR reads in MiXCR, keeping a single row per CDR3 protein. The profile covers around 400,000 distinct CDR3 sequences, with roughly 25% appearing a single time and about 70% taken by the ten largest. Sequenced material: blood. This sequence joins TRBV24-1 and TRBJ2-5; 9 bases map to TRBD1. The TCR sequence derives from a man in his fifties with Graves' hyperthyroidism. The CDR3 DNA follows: TGTGCCACCAGTGATTTCGGACAGGGGTACCAAGAGACCCAGTACTTC. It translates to CATSDFGQGYQETQYF.